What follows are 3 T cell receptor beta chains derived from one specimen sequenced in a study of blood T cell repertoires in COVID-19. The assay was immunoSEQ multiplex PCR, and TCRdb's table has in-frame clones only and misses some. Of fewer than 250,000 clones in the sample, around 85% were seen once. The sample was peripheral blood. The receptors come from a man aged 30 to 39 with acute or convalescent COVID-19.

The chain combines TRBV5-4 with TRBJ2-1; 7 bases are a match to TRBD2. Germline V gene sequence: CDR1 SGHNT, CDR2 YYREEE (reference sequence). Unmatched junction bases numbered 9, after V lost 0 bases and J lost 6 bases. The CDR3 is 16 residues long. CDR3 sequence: CASSLGAGESSNEQFF. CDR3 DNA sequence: TGTGCCAGCAGCTTGGGGGCGGGAGAGTCGTCCAATGAGCAGTTCTTC.

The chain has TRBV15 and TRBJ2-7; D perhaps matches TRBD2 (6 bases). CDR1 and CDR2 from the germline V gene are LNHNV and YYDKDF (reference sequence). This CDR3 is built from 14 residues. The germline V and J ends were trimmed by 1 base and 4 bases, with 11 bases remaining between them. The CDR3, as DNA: TGTGCCACCAGCAGAGGGGGGGTTTGGTACGAGCAGTACTTC. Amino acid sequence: CATSRGGVWYEQYF.

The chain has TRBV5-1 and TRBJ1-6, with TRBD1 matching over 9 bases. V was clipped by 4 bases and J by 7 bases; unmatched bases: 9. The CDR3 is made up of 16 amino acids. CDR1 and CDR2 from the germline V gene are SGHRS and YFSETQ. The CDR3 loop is CASSSGTGYGNSPLHF. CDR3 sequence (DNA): TGCGCCAGCAGCAGCGGGACAGGGTATGGCAATTCACCCCTCCACTTT.